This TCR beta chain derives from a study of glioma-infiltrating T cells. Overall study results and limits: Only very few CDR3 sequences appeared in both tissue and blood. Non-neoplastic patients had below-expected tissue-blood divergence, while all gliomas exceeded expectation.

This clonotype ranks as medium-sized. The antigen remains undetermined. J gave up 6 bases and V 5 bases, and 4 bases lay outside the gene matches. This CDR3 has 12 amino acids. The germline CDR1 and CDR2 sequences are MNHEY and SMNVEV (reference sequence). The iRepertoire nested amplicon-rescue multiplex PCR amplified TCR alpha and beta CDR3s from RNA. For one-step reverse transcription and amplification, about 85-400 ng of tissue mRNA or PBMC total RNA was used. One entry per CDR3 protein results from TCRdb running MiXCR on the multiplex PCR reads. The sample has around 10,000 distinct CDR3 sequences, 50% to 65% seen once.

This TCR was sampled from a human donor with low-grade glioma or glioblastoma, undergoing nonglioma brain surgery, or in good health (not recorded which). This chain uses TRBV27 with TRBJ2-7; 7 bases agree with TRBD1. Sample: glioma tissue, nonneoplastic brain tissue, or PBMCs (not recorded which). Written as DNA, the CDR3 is TGTGCCAGCAGTCTGACAGGGTCCGAGCAGTACTTC. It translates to CASSLTGSEQYF.